This TCR beta chain emerged from a study of blood T cell repertoires in COVID-19. Study-wide context: T cells, B-cell-depleted T cells, or PBMCs supplied cDNA or gDNA.

In the authors' workflow: Amplification of reference gene primers was used by the study to estimate nucleated cell counts. Some clones are missing from TCRdb's copy, which holds only in-frame ones; the method was immunoSEQ multiplex PCR. The V and J calls and the clone size are those of that table, but D and trimming were determined from the DNA. The table lists roughly 410,000 clones, 80% to 90% of them singletons. The CDR3 runs 11 residues. Between the trimmed V and J ends, which lost 10 bases and 8 bases, there was a span of 14 bases. Germline CDR1 and CDR2: MDHEN and SYDVKM. This rearrangement joins TRBV28 to TRBJ1-2; D gene unclear. Sequences were obtained from peripheral blood. The TCR originated in a man in his forties with acute or convalescent COVID-19. For the CDR3, the DNA is TGTGCCACCGGCGGGGTGGGGGGCTACACCTTC. It yields the protein CATGGVGGYTF.